This T cell receptor (beta chain) was profiled in a study of tumor and adjacent non-tumor tissue in lung cancer. No cell sorting was done before RNA was extracted from the tissue. This non-tumor lung sample came from over 3 cm beyond the tumor edge. Of note for this clonotype: A read error may produce the germline difference seen at one junction end.

A modified ARM-PCR protocol with three rounds of nested PCR amplified TCRbeta. TCRdb fed the multiplex PCR reads into MiXCR, producing one record per CDR3 protein. The sample contains tens of thousands of distinct CDR3 sequences, less than 85% of which appear only once. The CDR3 is 12 residues long. Germline values: CDR1 DFQATT, CDR2 SNEGSKA (reference sequence). The sequence came from an older man with non-small cell lung cancer. The material sequenced was distant non-tumor lung tissue. This chain connects TRBV20-1 to TRBJ1-1, with D tentatively TRBD1 (5 bases). The CDR3 DNA sequence: TGCAGTGTTAGCAGGGTTTACGCTGTAGCTTACTTT. Its protein product is CSVSRVYAVAYF.